The table lists the clone carrying this T cell receptor (beta chain) with a few counts. A second about 6 to 12 cycle PCR used barcoded and J-beta primers. Via MiXCR, TCRdb re-called the 5' RACE reads, giving one row per CDR3 protein. This sample has roughly 2 million distinct CDR3 sequences, with approximately 50% found just once. These data belong to a study of blood T cells in healthy people across ages. The CDR3 has 13 amino acids. In germline, CDR1 is MDHEN, CDR2 SYDVKM. V was cut by 3 bases and J by 4 bases, with 9 bases left in between. Total RNA was isolated from each sample in quantities of at least 6 micrograms.

Sequencing was done on a sample of blood. The chain combines TRBV28 with TRBJ1-2; D is possibly TRBD1 (6 bases). This TCR came from a woman between 35 and 50 years old in good health. The CDR3 spells CASSFVTGYGYTF. DNA for the CDR3: TGTGCCAGCAGTTTCGTGACAGGCTATGGCTACACCTTC.